The T cell receptor (beta chain) described here comes from a study of T cell responses to AZD1222 COVID-19 vaccine. Whole-study results and caveats: As reported, nearly half of all spike-specific TCRs target variant regions that are unmutated. White British ancestry dominated among donors, who included more females, and clonal diversity was possibly underestimated.

TCRdb's copy holds only in-frame clones and misses some; the assay was immunoSEQ multiplex PCR. The sample lists approximately 150,000 clones, about 90% seen once, with 1.3% to 1.5% in the top ten. V was pared by 4 bases and J by 3 bases, with 7 bases between. CDR1 MGHRA and CDR2 YSYEKL come from the germline V gene. The CDR3 extends over 12 amino acids. Concerning this clone: The antigen remains undetermined.

The origin of this receptor is an adult in good health. The V call is TRBV4-1, the J call TRBJ2-7, with D perhaps given as TRBD1 or TRBD2 (5 bases each). The starting material was peripheral blood, obtained on day 0 of AZD1222 vaccination. The DNA of the CDR3 is TGCGCCAGCAGCCGGGACGGCTACGAGCAGTACTTC. This codes for CASSRDGYEQYF.